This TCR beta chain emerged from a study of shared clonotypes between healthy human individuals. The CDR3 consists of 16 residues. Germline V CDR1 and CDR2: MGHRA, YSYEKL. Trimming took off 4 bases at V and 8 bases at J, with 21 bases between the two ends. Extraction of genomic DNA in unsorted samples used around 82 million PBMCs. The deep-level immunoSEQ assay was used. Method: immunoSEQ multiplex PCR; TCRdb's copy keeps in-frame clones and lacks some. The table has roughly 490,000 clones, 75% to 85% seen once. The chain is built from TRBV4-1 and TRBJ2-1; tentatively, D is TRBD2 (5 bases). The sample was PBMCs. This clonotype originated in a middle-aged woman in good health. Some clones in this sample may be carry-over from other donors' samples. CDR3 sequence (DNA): TGCGCCAGCAGCCGACTTCTAGGCCCCACCGGGGATGAGCAGTTCTTC. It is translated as CASSRLLGPTGDEQFF.